One sample yielded the 10 T cell receptor beta chains listed below, sequenced in a study of Ad26.COV2.S vaccination and SARS-CoV-2 variants. Clones were read by immunoSEQ multiplex PCR, and TCRdb kept only the in-frame ones, dropping some. The sample lists around 300,000 clones, around 89% occurring once. Noted treatment: some 19 received Ad26.COV2.S at low or high dose, single or two shots; 5 received placebo; per-sample allocation not given. Day 63 after the first injection of vaccine or placebo was the sampling time. Sequencing used peripheral blood, obtained in a trial of Ad26.COV2.S vaccine versus placebo. The receptors were sampled from a person aged 18 to 59 who received the Ad26.COV2.S COVID-19 vaccine or a placebo.

This clone was seen a few times. The J gene is TRBJ1-3, the V gene TRBV15; D gene unclear. The CDR3 loop spans 15 amino acids. Trimming left V 1 base short and J 0 bases short, with 7 bases between. CDR1 and CDR2 from the germline V gene are LNHNV and YYDKDF (reference sequence). CDR3 bases: TGTGCCACCAGCAGAGGAGGGTCCTCTGGAAACACCATATATTTT. This sequence encodes CATSRGGSSGNTIYF.

This sequence joins TRBV9 and TRBJ1-3; no definite D call. This CDR3 has 17 amino acids. Germline V CDR1 and CDR2: SGDLS, YYNGEE. The ends were cut back, 0 bases at V and 0 bases at J, with 13 bases in the middle. The CDR3 region is CASSVGGERLSGNTIYF. CDR3 bases: TGTGCCAGCAGCGTAGGGGGAGAGAGGCTCTCTGGAAACACCATATATTTT.

The chain joins TRBV18 to TRBJ1-1, with 10 bases identical to TRBD1. The length of the CDR3 is 17 residues. In germline, CDR1 is KGHSH, CDR2 LQKENI. V lost 2 bases to trimming and J lost 6 bases; unmatched junction nucleotides: 12. CDR3 sequence: CASSPSRQGAWVAEAFF. The DNA of the CDR3 is TGTGCCAGCTCACCATCGCGACAGGGGGCATGGGTGGCTGAAGCTTTCTTT.

This chain links TRBV7-9 with TRBJ1-2; D not resolved. V was trimmed by 2 bases and J by 6 bases, leaving 7 bases between them. Looked up from germline, CDR1 is SEHNR and CDR2 is FQNEAQ (reference sequence). The CDR3 is 12 residues long. This CDR3 is CASSLSGNGYTF. In nucleotides, the CDR3 is TGTGCCAGCAGCTTATCGGGTAATGGCTACACCTTC.

The chain has TRBV2 and TRBJ2-2; a weak D match, TRBD1 (5 bases). Trimming removed 6 bases from V and 1 base from J, with 9 bases in between. The CDR3 extends over 14 amino acids. The germline V gene has CDR1 SNHLY and CDR2 FYNNEI. Here the CDR3 DNA reads TGTGCCAGCAGGGGCAGGGTGAACACCGGGGAGCTGTTTTTT. Translated, it gives CASRGRVNTGELFF.

This sequence joins TRBV30 and TRBJ1-6; D remains unclear. There are 17 residues in the CDR3. CDR1 and CDR2 from the germline V gene are GTSNPN and SVGIG (reference sequence). V was trimmed by 3 bases and J by 0 bases, leaving 15 bases between them. CDR3: CAWSADREGSYNSPLHF. In DNA form, the CDR3 reads TGTGCCTGGAGCGCAGACCGTGAAGGCTCCTATAATTCACCCCTCCACTTT.

The chain uses TRBV11-2 and TRBJ1-5; D call uncertain. V lost 0 bases and J lost 7, with 13 bases in between. The V gene's germline CDR1 is SGHAT and CDR2 FQNNGV. The CDR3 is 15 residues long. CDR3 nucleotides: TGTGCCAGCAGCTTAGATGTGGGGTTCTTGCAGCCCCAGCATTTT. It is translated as CASSLDVGFLQPQHF.

This clone was seen once. The rearrangement uses TRBV10-2 and TRBJ2-5, with D tentatively TRBD1 or TRBD2 (5 bases each). CDR1 and CDR2 (germline): WSHSY, SAAADI. The V end was cut by 1 base, the J end by 3 bases, with 9 bases between. The CDR3 extends over 14 amino acids. This chain's CDR3 is CASSELGRKETQYF. As DNA, the CDR3 is TGCGCCAGCAGTGAGTTGGGACGGAAAGAGACCCAGTACTTC.

J is TRBJ1-5 and V is TRBV4-2; a weak D match, TRBD1 (5 bases). Germline V CDR1 and CDR2: LGHNA, YNFKEQ. This CDR3 comprises 15 residues. V was pared by 2 bases and J by 2 bases, with 10 bases between. The CDR3 loop reads CASSQLRQRNQPQHF. In DNA form, the CDR3 reads TGTGCCAGCAGCCAACTAAGACAGCGCAATCAGCCCCAGCATTTT.

V and J are TRBV23-1 and TRBJ2-7, with D perhaps TRBD1 (6 bases). TRBV23-1 carries the ORF label, with uncertain function. The V gene lost 6 bases and the J gene lost 1 base, with 22 bases spanning the gap. This CDR3 contains 17 residues. The chain's CDR3 is CASRILSLDRRSYEQYF. CDR3 sequence (DNA): TGCGCCAGCAGGATTTTGTCATTAGACAGGAGATCCTACGAGCAGTACTTC.